The sequence of this T cell receptor beta chain was determined in a study of OX40 agonist ivuxolimab in advanced cancers. In the study overall: Each dose-escalation patient presented with hepatocellular carcinoma, melanoma, renal cell or head and neck cancer. Prior anti-PD-1, anti-PD-L1 or anti-CTLA-4 therapy did not bar entry, and about 40% had some.

A note on this clone: Its antigen is as yet unknown.

The CDR3 totals 15 residues. V lost 5 bases and J lost 1, with 12 bases in between. Germline values: CDR1 LNHDA, CDR2 SQIVND (reference sequence). The assay was immunoSEQ multiplex PCR, and TCRdb's table has in-frame clones only and misses some. Here the sample spans 90,000 to 100,000 clones, around 85% being singletons. Notes on the study in general: At 0.1 to 3.0 mg/kg and by week 6, CD4+ and CD8+ T cells in the blood had expanded clonally.

This chain uses TRBV19 with TRBJ1-5; perhaps TRBD1 as D (5 bases). The clonotype originates from an adult with an advanced solid tumor such as melanoma, head and neck, liver or kidney cancer. Source: CD4+ or CD8+ T cells sorted from blood, taken in a trial of the OX40 agonist ivuxolimab. CDR3 protein: CASSPGRVSNQPQHF. The CDR3 coding sequence is TGTGCCAGTAGTCCGGGACGGGTCAGCAATCAGCCCCAGCATTTT.